This TCR beta chain comes out of a study of human T cells and chemical hapten exposure. The sample's time point: patch test 1, 2 weeks after DPC sensitization. The sample's treatment: therapeutic diphenylcyclopropenone sensitization with weekly scalp DPC. V lost 2 bases to trimming and J lost 2 bases; unmatched junction nucleotides: 6. Germline loops: CDR1 SGHRS, CDR2 YFSETQ. The CDR3 has 15 amino acids. In TCRdb, the RACE reads were re-called with MiXCR into one record per CDR3 protein. The sample has 340,000 or so distinct CDR3 sequences; roughly 6.9% are singletons. V and J are TRBV5-1 and TRBJ2-5, with 7 bases lining up with TRBD1. The sample consisted of whole blood, taken in connection with sensitization to the hapten diphenylcyclopropenone (DPC). This TCR was recovered from a woman between 18 and 29 years old with alopecia areata. Some clones in this sample may be carry-over from other donors' samples. Here the CDR3 DNA reads TGCGCCAGCAGCTTTATGGGACAGCAACAAGAGACCCAGTACTTC. Its protein product is CASSFMGQQQETQYF.